The TCR beta chain under discussion was sequenced for a study of blood T cells in healthy people across ages (dated by TCRdb to 2013 to 2016). With respect to the entire study: In model experiments, roughly one uniquely barcoded TCR beta cDNA molecule per two T cells was captured by template switching. Age-related changes in TCR beta repertoire diversity were measured in the study by deep sequencing normalized with unique cDNA molecular identifiers. Donors were grouped into four age groups: young (average about 15 years), middle-aged (roughly 37), aged (about 60) and long-lived (roughly 80). To avoid experimental bias, donors of different ages were randomly spread across the sequencing lanes. Two additional independent replicas of 1 million unique cDNA reads from the same blood draw were analyzed for two donors (one aged 18 to 30 and one aged 80 or older).

This clonotype has a handful of counts. Its antigen is still unknown. The junction differs from germline at one of its ends, possibly a read error. The CDR3 holds 13 amino acids from the cysteine to the phenylalanine. The kept DNA is CDR3 alone, 39 bases in frame from the first base. Per the germline V gene, SGHRS is the CDR1 and YFSETQ is the CDR2. Donors were roughly 40 systemically healthy Caucasian individuals from Russia aged roughly 6 to 90 years. Around 9.8 milliliters of peripheral blood were collected from each donor into EDTA-treated Vacutainer tubes. Ficoll-Paque density-gradient centrifugation was used to isolate PBMCs, with at least 6 million per sample. Total RNA, at least 5.5 micrograms per sample, was extracted from PBMCs with Trizol reagent. Naive CD45RAhigh/CD27high T cell percentages were measured by flow cytometry on a PBMC aliquot from every donor. Overall results and qualifications from the work: Bulk unsorted PBMC profiling prevented conclusive comparison of naive and antigen-experienced compartments. A strong correlation was found between observed TCR beta diversity and the percentage of naive T cells measured by flow cytometry. Observed TCR beta diversity per million T cells fell roughly linearly with age, and a significant reduction was already apparent by age around 40. Estimates of total diversity from one million sequenced T cells were regarded as lower bounds and underestimates. Compared with the aged group, the long-lived group had more naive CD4+ T cells, fewer expanded clones and increased TCR diversity, suggesting age selection. The CMV infection status of donors was not known, potentially confounding age-related changes in expanded clonotypes.

The method was 5' RACE. The listed sequencing device is Illumina HiSeq 2500. The second PCR ran for about 6 to 11 cycles and used a J-beta primer mix along with a sample-barcoded 5' primer. A unique molecular identifier was introduced onto each TCR beta cDNA molecule by a template-switch 5' adaptor carrying 12 random nucleotides. At least 3 million CDR3-containing paired-end reads were obtained from each sample. All of the RNA was converted into first-strand cDNA using the Mint cDNA synthesis kit, with a TRBC-specific oligonucleotide serving as the primer. Following uracil-DNA glycosylase treatment, a first 18-cycle PCR with universal primers M1SS and BC2_uni_R was performed on all cDNA. Processing in the source paper ran as follows. Normalization of each sample was performed by random selection of 1 million high-quality reads, each carrying a distinct molecular identifier. Instead of being binned into consensus sequences, reads with shared molecular identifiers were discarded. CDR3 identification, clonotype clustering and error correction used MiTCR with a Q25 quality threshold and the strictest error-elimination algorithm. A nonparametric unseen species model with Euler transformation was used to estimate a lower bound on total TCR beta diversity. Through fastp at Q25 and MiXCR, TCRdb rebuilt clones from the public reads, retaining in-frame beta chains. Rows with a matching CDR3 protein are joined into one entry that keeps the most common DNA and genes. The V and J calls and clone size are TCRdb's, not the authors'. The sample table contains some 1.7 million distinct CDR3 sequences; only one count was recorded for 28% of them. In total, the top ten clones hold more than 6% of the sample.

The TCR comes from a woman between 25 and 40 years old in good health. Sample: blood. The rearranged segments are TRBV5-1 and TRBJ2-4; TRBD1 is a possible D gene, resting on 5 matching bases. The DNA sequence is TGCGCAAGCAGCTTGACAGTTGGGGACATTCAGTACTTC. It is translated as CASSLTVGDIQYF.